This T cell receptor beta chain emerged from a study of OX40 agonist ivuxolimab in advanced cancers. Study-wide context: The mean age was about 61 years, ranging from 23 to 79, with less than 90% of participants male. Two cutaneous melanoma patients and one hepatocellular carcinoma patient, three in all, had partial responses. Study outcomes and limitations: Fewer expanded clones were found on average in CD4+ than in CD8+ T cells. CD4+ and CD8+ blood T cells expanded clonally by week 6 at 0.1 to 3.0 mg/kg.

A remark on this clone: No antigen is known for it.

Sequencing used immunoSEQ multiplex PCR; TCRdb keeps in-frame clones, though not all of them. This table holds about 50,000 clones, 82% found once. The origin of this receptor is an adult with an advanced solid tumor such as melanoma, head and neck, liver or kidney cancer. Sequenced material: CD4+ or CD8+ T cells sorted from blood, taken in a trial of the OX40 agonist ivuxolimab.

DNA of the CDR3: TGCGCCAGCAGTGAGTCCAGGGGAGCAGATACGCAGTATTTT. This translates into CASSESRGADTQYF. V gene TRBV10-1 combines with J gene TRBJ2-3, with D perhaps TRBD1 (6 bases). The CDR3 is 14 residues long. Trimming cost V 0 bases and J 4 bases, with 8 bases left between them. Germline V lookup: CDR1 WNHNN, CDR2 SYGVQD (reference sequence).